The 30 T cell receptor beta chains reported below all come from one sample, sequenced in a study of T cell responses to AZD1222 COVID-19 vaccine. Profiling relied on immunoSEQ multiplex PCR, and the TCRdb table lists in-frame clones only, not all of them. In the table there are 150,000 or so clones, about 91% of which are singletons. Material: peripheral blood, obtained on day 0 of AZD1222 vaccination. Receptor source: an adult in good health.

This chain connects TRBV27 to TRBJ2-6, with TRBD1 matching 9 bases. V was clipped by 5 bases and J by 2 bases; unmatched bases: 13. The CDR3 consists of 19 residues. Per germline, CDR1 MNHEY and CDR2 SMNVEV (reference sequence). DNA for the CDR3: TGTGCCAGCAGTGTCCAAGCCGGGACAGGGAGACCTGGGGCCAACGTCCTGACTTTC. This codes for CASSVQAGTGRPGANVLTF.

The J gene is TRBJ2-5, the V gene TRBV5-1, with D perhaps matching TRBD2 (5 bases). Trimming left V 3 bases short and J 2 bases short, with 11 bases between. CDR1 and CDR2 from the germline V gene are SGHRS and YFSETQ. The CDR3 runs to 14 residues. The CDR3 DNA reads TGCGCCAGCAGCTCCGGTCGGGGACAAGAGACCCAGTACTTC. It yields the protein CASSSGRGQETQYF.

The gene calls are TRBV2 and TRBJ2-3; maybe TRBD1 (6 bases). V dropped 6 bases and J dropped 4 bases, with 17 bases sitting between them. The CDR3 spans 15 residues. CDR1 and CDR2 from the germline V gene are SNHLY and FYNNEI. This CDR3 is CASRWGLATADTQYF. CDR3 sequence (DNA): TGTGCCAGCAGGTGGGGGCTAGCAACGGCAGATACGCAGTATTTT. Full variable domain (remainder filled in from reference TRBV2 and TRBJ2-3): EPEVTQTPSHQVTQMGQEVILRCVPISNHLYFYWYRQILGQKVEFLVSFYNNEISEKSEIFDDQFSVERPDGSNFTLKIRSTKLEDSAMYFCASRWGLATADTQYFGPGTRLTVL.

This chain links TRBV25-1 with TRBJ1-2, with D perhaps matching TRBD1 (5 bases). Germline CDR1 MGHDK, CDR2 SYGVNS. The CDR3 length is 13 residues. V lost 6 bases and J 3 bases, leaving 11 bases between the germline ends. CDR3 DNA sequence: TGTGCCAGCAGGCGGGGGGTGGACTATGGCTACACCTTC. This sequence encodes CASRRGVDYGYTF.

The J gene is TRBJ1-2, the V gene TRBV4-2; tentative D call: TRBD1 (5 bases). The germline gives CDR1 LGHNA, CDR2 YNFKEQ. Trimming removed 3 bases from V and 10 bases from J, with 15 bases in between. The length of the CDR3 is 13 residues. The CDR3 DNA follows: TGTGCCAGCAGCCATCAGGGTGGGGGTGACTACACCTTC. Amino acid sequence: CASSHQGGGDYTF.

V usage is TRBV19 and J usage is TRBJ2-3; 7 nucleotides align to TRBD1. Germline trimming cut 7 bases from V and 6 bases from J; bases unmatched to any gene: 7. The germline CDR1 and CDR2 sequences are LNHDA and SQIVND (reference sequence). The CDR3 has 13 residues. As DNA, the CDR3 is TGTGCCAGTAAACTGCAGGGGGTGGATACGCAGTATTTT. This encodes CASKLQGVDTQYF.

This clone was recorded only once. The chain links TRBV19 to TRBJ1-6, with TRBD1 as a possible D gene (6 bases). Germline V lookup: CDR1 LNHDA, CDR2 SQIVND (reference sequence). The CDR3 totals 20 residues. V shed 5 bases and J shed 1 base, with 24 bases lying between them. The CDR3, as DNA: TGTGCCAGTAGTCCCCGCCCACAGGGTTCCGGATGGTCCTATAATTCACCCCTCCACTTT. Amino acids: CASSPRPQGSGWSYNSPLHF.

This chain links TRBV18 with TRBJ2-3, with TRBD1 matching over 8 bases. J was trimmed by 2 bases and V by 5 bases; bases with no gene match: 9. CDR1 and CDR2 (germline): KGHSH, LQKENI. The CDR3 extends over 16 amino acids. CDR3 DNA: TGTGCCAGCTCAGGGACAGGTCAAAGGATCACAGATACGCAGTATTTT. Its protein is CASSGTGQRITDTQYF.

The CDR3 here is CASGSFPRGEAFF. The CDR3 bases are TGTGCTAGTGGTTCCTTCCCGAGAGGGGAAGCTTTCTTT. The chain uses TRBV12-5 and TRBJ1-1; D remains unclear. The germline V and J ends were trimmed by 4 bases and 8 bases, with 14 bases remaining between them. CDR3 length equals 13 residues. Germline lookup yields CDR1 LGHNT and CDR2 FRNRAP.

V and J are TRBV7-2 and TRBJ2-5; possible D gene TRBD1, 6 bases. Per germline, CDR1 SGHTA and CDR2 FQGNSA. The CDR3 runs 15 residues. V gave up 4 bases and J gave up 5 bases, with 17 bases separating them. The chain's CDR3 is CASSSQGFRGETQYF. DNA for the CDR3: TGTGCCAGCAGCTCACAGGGTTTCCGAGGGGAGACCCAGTACTTC. Looking up the rest from reference TRBV7-2 and TRBJ2-5 gives the full variable domain: GAGVSQSPSNKVTEKGKDVELRCDPISGHTALYWYRQSLGQGLEFLIYFQGNSAPDKSGLPSDRFSAERTGGSVSTLTIQRTQQEDSAVYLCASSSQGFRGETQYFGPGTRLLVL.

This sequence joins TRBV6-2 or TRBV6-3 and TRBJ1-5; 9 bases agree with TRBD1. From germline, CDR1 is MNHEY and CDR2 SVGEGT. The CDR3 runs 14 residues. Germline trimming cut 4 bases from V and 3 bases from J; bases unmatched to any gene: 1. The CDR3 nucleotides read TGTGCCAGCAGTTGGGACAGGGACAATCAGCCCCAGCATTTT. It codes for CASSWDRDNQPQHF.

The V call is TRBV18, the J call TRBJ2-1; 9 bases are a match to TRBD1. This CDR3 has 13 amino acids. V gave up 7 bases and J gave up 7 bases; unmatched junction bases: 5. CDR1 and CDR2 from the germline V gene are KGHSH and LQKENI. For the CDR3, the DNA is TGTGCCAGCTTCTCGGGACAGGGTAATGAGCAGTTCTTC. It yields the protein CASFSGQGNEQFF.

J is TRBJ2-2 and V is TRBV14; 7 nucleotides agree with TRBD1. With 5 bases clipped from V and 6 bases from J, the junction kept 12 bases outside the gene matches. Germline V gives CDR1 SGHDN, CDR2 FVKESK. The CDR3 spans 16 residues. The CDR3 is CASSSPTTGRPGELFF. DNA of the CDR3: TGTGCCAGCAGCTCCCCAACGACAGGGCGTCCCGGGGAGCTGTTTTTT.

The V and J genes are TRBV18 and TRBJ2-7, with 10 bases that match TRBD1. CDR1 and CDR2 (germline): KGHSH, LQKENI. The CDR3 covers 15 residues. Losses at the gene ends were 6 bases for V and 1 base for J; bases not matched to a gene: 6. The CDR3 coding sequence is TGTGCCAGCTCTCCCGGGACAGGGGTTTCCTACGAGCAGTACTTC. It translates to CASSPGTGVSYEQYF.

This chain links TRBV12-3 or TRBV12-4 with TRBJ2-5; tentative D call: TRBD1 (5 bases). CDR3 length: 11 amino acids. V was shortened by 8 bases and J by 6 bases, with 10 bases between the two germline ends. The CDR3 bases are TGTGCCAGCTCGACAGCCCAGACCCAGTACTTC. Translation gives CASSTAQTQYF.

The rearrangement links TRBV27 to TRBJ1-4; no definite D call. Trimming stripped 4 bases from V and 0 bases from J, with 6 bases between. The CDR3 totals 14 residues. The germline gives CDR1 MNHEY, CDR2 SMNVEV (reference sequence). CDR3 in amino acids: CASSYSPTNEKLFF. As DNA, the CDR3 is TGTGCCAGCAGTTACTCCCCAACTAATGAAAAACTGTTTTTT.

This clone came up a few times. The chain has TRBV19 and TRBJ1-1; 11 bases map to TRBD1. Losses at the gene ends were 11 bases for V and 3 bases for J; bases not matched to a gene: 11. From germline, CDR1 is LNHDA and CDR2 SQIVND (reference sequence). The CDR3 sequence is 15 residues long. CDR3 in amino acids: CAARTGGAGDTEAFF. The DNA of the CDR3 is TGTGCCGCTCGGACAGGGGGCGCTGGGGACACTGAAGCTTTCTTT.

The gene calls are TRBV24-1 and TRBJ1-1; 7 bases match TRBD1. Losses at the gene ends were 12 bases for V and 1 base for J; bases not matched to a gene: 7. Germline loops: CDR1 KGHDR, CDR2 SFDVKD. The CDR3 is 13 residues long. CDR3 DNA sequence: TGTGCCGCCACCGGGACAGAGAACACTGAAGCTTTCTTT. It translates to CAATGTENTEAFF.

This chain connects TRBV5-1 to TRBJ2-7; D assignment may be TRBD1 or TRBD2 (6 bases each). The CDR3 spans 14 residues. The germline V gene encodes CDR1 SGHRS and CDR2 YFSETQ. V lost 1 base and J 4 bases, leaving 12 bases between the germline ends. This CDR3 reads CASSLSGALYEQYF. The CDR3 bases are TGCGCCAGCAGCTTGTCGGGGGCCCTATACGAGCAGTACTTC.

This rearrangement joins TRBV4-2 to TRBJ2-7; 8 bases map to TRBD1. The junction had 8 bases not matched to a gene; V was cut back by 0 bases and J by 4 bases. The V gene's germline CDR1 is LGHNA and CDR2 YNFKEQ. This CDR3 spans 16 amino acids. The CDR3 region has the DNA TGTGCCAGCAGCCAAGATATGCAGGGGGCGTTTTACGAGCAGTACTTC. The encoded protein is CASSQDMQGAFYEQYF.

This chain connects TRBV28 to TRBJ1-6; D is unresolved. CDR1 and CDR2 (germline): MDHEN, SYDVKM. The CDR3 runs to 14 residues. The V gene lost 2 bases and the J gene lost 14 bases, with 16 bases spanning the gap. CDR3 DNA: TGTGCCAGCAGTTTAACGGTTACTGGTTTGGCCCTCCACTTT. The encoded protein is CASSLTVTGLALHF.

V is TRBV5-6 and J is TRBJ2-2; no clear D gene. V lost 4 bases and J lost 4, with 5 bases in between. Germline CDR1 reads SGHDT; CDR2 reads YYEEEE. The CDR3 spans 12 residues. The CDR3 sequence is CASSLSTGELFF. The CDR3 bases are TGTGCCAGCAGCCTGAGCACCGGGGAGCTGTTTTTT.

The CDR3, as DNA: TGTGCCAGCAGTCCCTCACTTCGGGGGAACACTGAAGCTTTCTTT. Translating gives CASSPSLRGNTEAFF. This chain connects TRBV27 to TRBJ1-1; D uncertain. The V and J ends lost 5 bases and 1 base respectively, with 14 bases between them. The length of the CDR3 is 15 residues. CDR1 is MNHEY and CDR2 is SMNVEV in the germline V gene (reference sequence).

The chain employs TRBV18 and TRBJ1-3, with D unclear. This CDR3 is built from 15 residues. V lost 7 bases and J lost 0, with 13 bases in between. Germline V gene data show CDR1 as KGHSH and CDR2 as LQKENI. For the CDR3, the DNA is TGTGCCAGCTATCAAAGGGTAACCTCTGGAAACACCATATATTTT. Protein sequence: CASYQRVTSGNTIYF.

V is TRBV7-9 and J is TRBJ2-1; 8 bases align to TRBD1. This CDR3 spans 15 amino acids. V trimming: 5 bases; J trimming: 10 bases; junction bases outside the gene matches: 13. Germline V lookup: CDR1 SEHNR, CDR2 FQNEAQ (reference sequence). Here the CDR3 reads CASSPDRVGALEQFF. The CDR3 DNA is TGTGCCAGCAGCCCGGACAGGGTGGGAGCTTTGGAGCAGTTCTTC.

The sample holds a few counts of this clone. The rearrangement joins TRBV5-8 to TRBJ1-2, with 10 nucleotides matching TRBD1. This CDR3 is built from 16 residues. Germline loops: CDR1 SGHTS, CDR2 YDEGEE. V lost 4 bases, J lost 3 bases, and 9 bases stayed unmatched. The CDR3 loop is CASSIPGTGDHYGYTF. Written as DNA, the CDR3 is TGTGCCAGCAGCATTCCCGGGACAGGGGATCACTATGGCTACACCTTC.

The J gene is TRBJ1-1, the V gene TRBV7-3; 7 positions agree with TRBD1. V lost 5 bases and J lost 2; bases outside the gene matches: 11. Germline V gene sequence: CDR1 SGHTA, CDR2 FQGTGA. The length of the CDR3 is 16 residues. This CDR3 reads CASSLQGGRRNTEAFF. CDR3 bases: TGTGCCAGCAGCCTCCAGGGGGGCCGACGAAACACTGAAGCTTTCTTT.

J is TRBJ2-4 and V is TRBV4-1; no definite D call. The CDR3 has 18 amino acids. CDR1 MGHRA and CDR2 YSYEKL come from the germline V gene. Trimming took 0 bases from V and 1 from J, leaving 16 bases between them. CDR3 protein: CASSQDNKGVGAKNIQYF. The DNA for the CDR3 is TGCGCCAGCAGCCAAGATAATAAGGGCGTGGGGGCCAAAAACATTCAGTACTTC.

V gene TRBV5-8 combines with J gene TRBJ2-1, with a possible D match to TRBD1 (5 bases). The CDR3 totals 16 residues. CDR1 and CDR2 from the germline V gene are SGHTS and YDEGEE. V lost 0 bases and J lost 0, with 10 bases in between. CDR3 coding DNA: TGTGCCAGCAGCTTGGCCAGGGCGAGCTCCTACAATGAGCAGTTCTTC. Translation gives CASSLARASSYNEQFF.

This clone appeared once. The V gene is TRBV7-2, the J gene TRBJ1-2, with 8 bases identical to TRBD1. The CDR3 spans 13 residues. Trimming took 5 bases from V and 8 from J; bases not matched to a gene: 7. Per the germline V gene, CDR1 is SGHTA and CDR2 is FQGNSA. The CDR3 region has the DNA TGTGCCAGCAGCCCGACAGGGGTAGGCGGCTACACCTTC. This translates into CASSPTGVGGYTF.